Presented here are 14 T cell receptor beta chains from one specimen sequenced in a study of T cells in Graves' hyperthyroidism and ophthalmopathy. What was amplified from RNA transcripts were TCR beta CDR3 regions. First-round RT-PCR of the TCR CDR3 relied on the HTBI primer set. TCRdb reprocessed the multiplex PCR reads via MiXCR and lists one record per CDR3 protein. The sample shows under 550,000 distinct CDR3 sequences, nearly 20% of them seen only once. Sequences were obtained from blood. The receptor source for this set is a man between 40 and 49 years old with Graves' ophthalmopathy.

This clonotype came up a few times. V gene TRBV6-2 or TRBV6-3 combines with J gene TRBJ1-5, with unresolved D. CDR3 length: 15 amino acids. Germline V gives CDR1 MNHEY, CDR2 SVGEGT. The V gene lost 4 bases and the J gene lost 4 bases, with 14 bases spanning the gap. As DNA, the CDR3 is TGTGCCAGCAGTTCCCCTCTCGACGGGAATCAGCCCCAGCATTTT. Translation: CASSSPLDGNQPQHF.

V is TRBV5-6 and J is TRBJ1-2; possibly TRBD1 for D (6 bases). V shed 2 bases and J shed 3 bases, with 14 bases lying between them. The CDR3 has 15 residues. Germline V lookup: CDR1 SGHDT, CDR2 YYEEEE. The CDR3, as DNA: TGTGCCAGCAGCTTCGGGGCAGGGGTGCACTATGGCTACACCTTC. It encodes CASSFGAGVHYGYTF.

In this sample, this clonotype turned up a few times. The DNA of the CDR3 is TGTGCCAGCAGCTTAGCGCGGTTACAGGGGCGAAACACCATATATTTT. Translation gives CASSLARLQGRNTIYF. The chain joins TRBV7-8 to TRBJ1-3; 7 bases are a match to TRBD1. Per germline, CDR1 SGHVS and CDR2 FQNEAQ. The V segment lost 0 bases and the J segment 5 bases; nucleotides outside the gene matches: 7. The CDR3 sequence is 16 residues long.

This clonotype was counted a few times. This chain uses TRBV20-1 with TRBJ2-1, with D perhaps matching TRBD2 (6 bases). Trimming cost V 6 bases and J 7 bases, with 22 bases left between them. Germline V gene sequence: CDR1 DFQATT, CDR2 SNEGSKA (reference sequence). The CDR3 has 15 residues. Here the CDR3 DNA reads TGCAGTGCCCCCGATTCGGGAGCAGGTCGAAATGAGCAGTTCTTC. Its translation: CSAPDSGAGRNEQFF.

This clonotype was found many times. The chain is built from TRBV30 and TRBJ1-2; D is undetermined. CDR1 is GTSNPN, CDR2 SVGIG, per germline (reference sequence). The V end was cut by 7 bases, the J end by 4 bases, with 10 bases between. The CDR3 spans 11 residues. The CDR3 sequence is CASGQGYGYTF. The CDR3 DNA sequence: TGTGCCTCGGGTCAAGGCTATGGCTACACCTTC. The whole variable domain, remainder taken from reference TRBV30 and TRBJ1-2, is SQTIHQWPATLVQPVGSPLSLECTVEGTSNPNLYWYRQAAGRGLQLLFYSVGIGQISSEVPQNLSASRPQDRQFILSSKKLLLSDSGFYLCASGQGYGYTFGSGTRLTVV.

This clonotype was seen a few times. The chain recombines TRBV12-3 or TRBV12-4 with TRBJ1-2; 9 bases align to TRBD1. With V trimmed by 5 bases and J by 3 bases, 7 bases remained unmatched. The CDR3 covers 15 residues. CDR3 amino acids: CASSPGTGYDYGYTF. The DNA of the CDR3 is TGTGCCAGCAGTCCCGGGACAGGGTATGACTATGGCTACACCTTC.

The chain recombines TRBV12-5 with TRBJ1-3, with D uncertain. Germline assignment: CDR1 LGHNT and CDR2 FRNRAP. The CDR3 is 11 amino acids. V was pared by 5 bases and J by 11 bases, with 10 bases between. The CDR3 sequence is CASGPTSPIYF. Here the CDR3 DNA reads TGTGCTAGTGGTCCCACCTCTCCCATATATTTT.

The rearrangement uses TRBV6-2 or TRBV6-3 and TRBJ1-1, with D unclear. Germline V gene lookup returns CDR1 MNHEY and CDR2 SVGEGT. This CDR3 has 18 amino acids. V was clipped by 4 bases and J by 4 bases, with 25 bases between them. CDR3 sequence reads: CASSSGFLVREDGTEAFF. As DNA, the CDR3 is TGTGCCAGCAGTTCAGGATTCCTCGTTCGGGAGGATGGCACTGAAGCTTTCTTT.

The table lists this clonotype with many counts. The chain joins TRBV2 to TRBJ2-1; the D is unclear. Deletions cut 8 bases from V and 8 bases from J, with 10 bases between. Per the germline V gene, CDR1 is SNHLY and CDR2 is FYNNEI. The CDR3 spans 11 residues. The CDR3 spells CASGVKHEQFF. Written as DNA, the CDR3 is TGTGCCAGCGGGGTAAAGCATGAGCAGTTCTTC.

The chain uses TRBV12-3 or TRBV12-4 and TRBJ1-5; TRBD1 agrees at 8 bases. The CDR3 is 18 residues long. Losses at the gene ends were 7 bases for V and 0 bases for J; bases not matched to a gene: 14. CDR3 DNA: TGTGCCAGCACCGTCCTTGCAGGGGGCTACATTAGCAATCAGCCCCAGCATTTT. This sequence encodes CASTVLAGGYISNQPQHF.

The chain's CDR3 is CASSPDRGENQPQHF. The CDR3 nucleotides are TGTGCCAGCAGCCCGGACAGGGGAGAAAATCAGCCCCAGCATTTT. The chain joins TRBV12-3 or TRBV12-4 to TRBJ1-5, with 9 bases lining up with TRBD1. Losses at the gene ends were 6 bases for V and 4 bases for J; bases not matched to a gene: 7. The CDR3 consists of 15 residues.

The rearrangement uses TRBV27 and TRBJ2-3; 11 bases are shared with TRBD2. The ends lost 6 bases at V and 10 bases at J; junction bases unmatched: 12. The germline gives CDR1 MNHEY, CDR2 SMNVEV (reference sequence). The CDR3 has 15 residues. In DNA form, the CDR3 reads TGTGCCAGCAGCCTGGGACTAGCGGCCAGGTGGGCGCAGTATTTT. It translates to CASSLGLAARWAQYF.

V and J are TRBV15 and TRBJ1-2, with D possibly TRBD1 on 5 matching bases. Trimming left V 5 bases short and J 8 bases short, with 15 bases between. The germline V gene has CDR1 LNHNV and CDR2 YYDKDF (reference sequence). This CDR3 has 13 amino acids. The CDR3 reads CATSRGERRGYTF. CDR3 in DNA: TGTGCCACCAGCCGGGGGGAACGGAGGGGCTACACCTTC.

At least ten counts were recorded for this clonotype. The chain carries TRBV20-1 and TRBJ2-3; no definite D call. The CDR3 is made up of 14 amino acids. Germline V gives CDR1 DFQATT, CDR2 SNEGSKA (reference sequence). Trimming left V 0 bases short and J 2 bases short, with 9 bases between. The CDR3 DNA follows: TGCAGTGCTAGAGACTACCGCTCCACAGATACGCAGTATTTT. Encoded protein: CSARDYRSTDTQYF.